This T cell receptor beta chain was sequenced for a study of cytomegalovirus exposure and HLA in healthy donors. Study-wide background: In a later analysis, it was reported that the approximately 120 validation repertoires had been produced on the same platform as the 690 or so repertoires belonging to the first cohort. Study-wide points: The study recorded 150 to 200 TCR beta chains that were cytomegalovirus-associated. According to a subsequent analysis, TCR clusters identified in the first cohort showed a tendency to co-occur across the roughly 120 validation repertoires.

The donors formed part of the approximately 120-subject validation cohort, distinct from the approximately 670-subject first cohort. As for this clone: The antigen remains undetermined.

Here immunoSEQ multiplex PCR was the method, and the copy in TCRdb shows in-frame clones only, minus some. The sample includes some 150,000 clones, about 88% seen only once; the top ten take around 3.4%. Sequenced input: PBMCs. This receptor was taken from a woman aged 18-35 years in good health and CMV-seropositive.

The CDR3 protein is CASSFLAGGQETQYF. Written as DNA, the CDR3 is TGCGCCAGCAGCTTTTTAGCGGGAGGGCAAGAGACCCAGTACTTC. The chain is built from TRBV5-1 and TRBJ2-5; TRBD2 aligns across 11 bases. Germline trimming cut 2 bases from V and 2 bases from J; bases unmatched to any gene: 2. Germline V lookup: CDR1 SGHRS, CDR2 YFSETQ. This CDR3 spans 15 amino acids.